These 15 T cell receptor beta chains share one sample of origin, sequenced in a study of Graves' ophthalmopathy and Graves' hyperthyroidism. The authors amplified TCR beta CDR3 regions, and they did so from RNA transcripts for repertoire sequencing. HTBI primers served in a first-round RT-PCR, which a second-round multiplex PCR followed. Via MiXCR, TCRdb re-called the multiplex PCR reads, giving one row per CDR3 protein. The top ten clones hold around 10% of a sample with some 1.1 million distinct CDR3 sequences, approximately 35% of them seen once. The material sequenced was peripheral blood or thyroid tissue (not recorded which). Receptor source: an adult man with Graves' hyperthyroidism.

This clonotype has just a few counts. The CDR3 nucleotides are TGTGCCAGCAGCGTAGATGGGATTGACATCCACTTT. Its translation: CASSVDGIDIHF. V is TRBV9 and J is TRBJ1-6; no clear D. The CDR3 is 12 amino acids. Germline CDR1 is SGDLS and CDR2 is YYNGEE. Trimming left V 0 bases short and J 17 bases short, with 12 bases between.

The CDR3 DNA sequence: TGTGCCAGCAGTTCCGGGACTAACCCCTCCAACACCGGGGAGCTGTTTTTT. Translated, it gives CASSSGTNPSNTGELFF. This chain joins TRBV12-3 or TRBV12-4 and TRBJ2-2; 7 nucleotides agree with TRBD2. V lost 4 bases, J lost 2 bases, and 10 bases stayed unmatched. The CDR3 totals 17 residues.

This clonotype was counted many times. V usage is TRBV7-2 and J usage is TRBJ1-5; TRBD1 matches 8 bases. Trimming took 4 bases from V and 6 from J; bases not matched to a gene: 2. Germline assignment: CDR1 SGHTA and CDR2 FQGNSA. CDR3 length: 13 amino acids. The CDR3 spells CASSSGQGQPQHF. Here the CDR3 DNA reads TGTGCCAGCAGCTCAGGACAGGGTCAGCCCCAGCATTTT.

This clonotype was picked up many times. V and J are TRBV12-3 or TRBV12-4 and TRBJ1-5; no clear D gene. V dropped 7 bases and J dropped 0 bases, with 13 bases sitting between them. The CDR3 is 15 residues long. This CDR3 reads CASTPAQYSNQPQHF. The CDR3 coding sequence is TGTGCCAGCACCCCCGCTCAGTATAGCAATCAGCCCCAGCATTTT.

This chain connects TRBV2 to TRBJ2-3, with D unresolved. The CDR3 totals 14 residues. Germline values: CDR1 SNHLY, CDR2 FYNNEI. Trimming removed 6 bases at V and 6 bases at J, with 16 bases between. The CDR3 sequence is CASSLGRDPDTQYF. The DNA for the CDR3 is TGTGCCAGCAGCTTAGGTCGCGACCCGGATACGCAGTATTTT.

In this sample, this clonotype turned up a few times. This sequence joins TRBV2 and TRBJ2-2; D ambiguous. Deletions cut 1 base from V and 5 bases from J, with 11 bases between. CDR1 and CDR2 from the germline V gene are SNHLY and FYNNEI. This CDR3 is 15 amino acids long. CDR3 sequence: CASSEVAGGTGELFF. CDR3 nucleotides: TGTGCCAGCAGTGAAGTGGCAGGCGGAACCGGGGAGCTGTTTTTT.

The genes are TRBV6-5 and TRBJ2-5, with TRBD1 identical over 8 bases. The V gene's germline CDR1 is MNHEY and CDR2 SVGAGI. The CDR3 is 15 residues long. V trimming: 4 bases; J trimming: 4 bases; junction bases outside the gene matches: 8. CDR3 in amino acids: CASSFNQGAGETQYF. Written as DNA, the CDR3 is TGTGCCAGCAGTTTCAATCAGGGGGCTGGAGAGACCCAGTACTTC.

J is TRBJ2-5 and V is TRBV7-2, with 7 bases that match TRBD1. Per the germline V gene, CDR1 is SGHTA and CDR2 is FQGNSA. V lost 7 bases, J lost 1 base, and 12 bases stayed unmatched. The CDR3 totals 16 residues. The CDR3 is CASTGLGDSRQETQYF. CDR3 bases: TGTGCCAGCACTGGGCTGGGGGACAGTCGCCAAGAGACCCAGTACTTC. Looking up the rest from reference TRBV7-2 and TRBJ2-5 gives the full variable domain: GAGVSQSPSNKVTEKGKDVELRCDPISGHTALYWYRQSLGQGLEFLIYFQGNSAPDKSGLPSDRFSAERTGGSVSTLTIQRTQQEDSAVYLCASTGLGDSRQETQYFGPGTRLLVL.

Remarks on this clonotype: Being one base from a much bigger clone, this may be a read error. This chain joins TRBV20-1 and TRBJ2-7; 12 positions match TRBD1. CDR1 is DFQATT, CDR2 SNEGSKA, per germline (reference sequence). The CDR3 is 14 amino acids. J lost 7 bases, V lost 5 bases, and 9 bases had no gene match. The CDR3 nucleotides read TGCAGTGCTGAAACGGGACAGGGGGCTCTTGAGCAGTACTTC. It is translated as CSAETGQGALEQYF.

The chain couples TRBV12-3 or TRBV12-4 to TRBJ1-2; 8 nucleotides align to TRBD1. The CDR3 totals 15 residues. V lost 5 bases and J lost 2; bases outside the gene matches: 7. In DNA, the CDR3 is TGTGCCAGCAGTGTCCGGGACAGGCCAAACTATGGCTACACCTTC. Its translation: CASSVRDRPNYGYTF.

At least ten counts were recorded for this clonotype. V is TRBV7-7 and J is TRBJ1-4; no clear D gene. Germline V CDR1 and CDR2: SSHAT, FNYEAQ (reference sequence). The CDR3 spans 19 residues. The V end lost 5 bases, the J end lost 0 bases, and 22 bases lay between the germline ends. The CDR3 region is CASSGPSKKWEATNEKLFF. DNA for the CDR3: TGTGCCAGCAGCGGCCCCTCAAAGAAATGGGAAGCAACTAATGAAAAACTGTTTTTT.

This clonotype occurred a few times. This chain joins TRBV10-3 and TRBJ1-4; 7 bases agree with TRBD1. Germline lookup yields CDR1 ENHRY and CDR2 SYGVKD. J lost 6 bases, V lost 6 bases, and 10 bases had no gene match. The CDR3 is made up of 15 amino acids. CDR3 loop: CAIRGTEESDEKLFF. The CDR3 DNA sequence: TGTGCCATCAGGGGGACAGAAGAAAGCGATGAAAAACTGTTTTTT.

As for this clonotype: A read error may explain this, as a much larger clone is one base away. This chain links TRBV7-9 with TRBJ2-5, with D possibly matching TRBD2 (6 bases). This CDR3 comprises 16 residues. CDR1 and CDR2 from the germline V gene are SEHNR and FQNEAQ (reference sequence). In DNA form, the CDR3 reads TGTGCCGGCAGCCTTATTACCGGGACTTCTCAAGAGACCCAGTACTTC. Amino acids: CAGSLITGTSQETQYF.

At least ten counts were recorded for this clonotype. V gene TRBV10-3 combines with J gene TRBJ1-5; 12 positions agree with TRBD1. V gave up 10 bases and J gave up 6 bases; unmatched junction bases: 7. Germline assignment: CDR1 ENHRY and CDR2 SYGVKD. The CDR3 runs to 14 residues. The CDR3 loop is CATAGTGGFQPQHF. The CDR3 DNA sequence: TGTGCCACGGCGGGGACAGGGGGCTTTCAGCCCCAGCATTTT.

The chain employs TRBV5-8 and TRBJ2-2, with TRBD2 identical over 7 bases. CDR3 size: 16 residues. V trimming: 0 bases; J trimming: 5 bases; junction bases outside the gene matches: 7. CDR1 is SGHTS and CDR2 is YDEGEE in the germline V gene. The CDR3 DNA reads TGTGCCAGCAGCTTGGATTACGGGGGGAGGACCGGGGAGCTGTTTTTT. Its protein product is CASSLDYGGRTGELFF.